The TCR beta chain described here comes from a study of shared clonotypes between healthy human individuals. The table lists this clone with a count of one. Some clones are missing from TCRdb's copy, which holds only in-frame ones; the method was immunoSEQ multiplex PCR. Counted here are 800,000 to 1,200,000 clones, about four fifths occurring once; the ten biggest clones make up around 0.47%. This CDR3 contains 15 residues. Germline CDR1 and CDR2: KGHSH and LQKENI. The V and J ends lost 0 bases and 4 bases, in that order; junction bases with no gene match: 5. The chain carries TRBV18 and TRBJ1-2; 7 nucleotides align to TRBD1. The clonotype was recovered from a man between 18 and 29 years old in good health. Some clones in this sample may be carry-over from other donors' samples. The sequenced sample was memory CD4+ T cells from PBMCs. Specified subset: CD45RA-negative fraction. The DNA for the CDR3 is TGTGCCAGCTCACCACCTGGGACAGAATCCTATGGCTACACCTTC. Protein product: CASSPPGTESYGYTF.